These 20 T cell receptor beta chains share one sample of origin, sequenced in a study of T cell responses to AZD1222 COVID-19 vaccine. The protocol was immunoSEQ multiplex PCR, while the TCRdb copy is restricted to in-frame clones and leaves out a portion. This table holds roughly 110,000 clones, around nine tenths found once. The specimen comprised peripheral blood, sampled 28 days after the second AZD1222 dose. The receptors were gathered from an adult who received the AZD1222 COVID-19 vaccine.

The table lists this clone with a few counts. The rearrangement joins TRBV4-2 to TRBJ1-1, with unresolved D. CDR3 length: 16 residues. V lost 4 bases, J lost 1 base, and 16 bases lay in between. The V gene's germline CDR1 is LGHNA and CDR2 YNFKEQ. The CDR3 DNA reads as TGTGCCAGCAGCCCAGCTAGTCGTCAGCCGAACACTGAAGCTTTCTTT. This sequence encodes CASSPASRQPNTEAFF.

This clone was seen only a few times. The chain has TRBV7-3 and TRBJ2-2, with D tentatively TRBD1 (5 bases). The CDR3 loop spans 14 amino acids. V lost 4 bases to trimming and J lost 10 bases, with 16 bases between them. Germline-derived CDR1 and CDR2 are SGHTA and FQGTGA. The chain's CDR3 is CASSSDTTSAELFF. Here the CDR3 DNA reads TGTGCCAGCAGCTCGGACACCACCTCCGCGGAGCTGTTTTTT. Full variable domain (missing parts from reference TRBV7-3 and TRBJ2-2): GAGVSQTPSNKVTEKGKYVELRCDPISGHTALYWYRQSLGQGPEFLIYFQGTGAADDSGLPNDRFFAVRPEGSVSTLKIQRTERGDSAVYLCASSSDTTSAELFFGEGSRLTVL.

V usage is TRBV4-1 and J usage is TRBJ1-1; 8 bases map to TRBD1. Trimming took 2 bases from V and 8 from J; bases not matched to a gene: 1. This CDR3 is built from 12 residues. Germline V gene lookup returns CDR1 MGHRA and CDR2 YSYEKL. CDR3 sequence: CASSQQGAEAFF. In nucleotides, the CDR3 is TGCGCCAGCAGCCAACAGGGGGCCGAAGCTTTCTTT.

This chain joins TRBV23-1 and TRBJ2-7, with TRBD1 matching 9 bases. TRBV23-1 is flagged as an ORF with uncertain function. Trimming at V came to 0 bases and at J to 2 bases, leaving 11 bases not matched to a gene. This CDR3 contains 18 residues. CDR3: CASSQSERQGVHPYEQYF. CDR3 DNA sequence: TGCGCCAGCAGTCAATCGGAGCGACAGGGGGTCCATCCCTACGAGCAGTACTTC.

The chain carries TRBV6-5 and TRBJ1-4, with D hard to call. The CDR3 runs 14 residues. The germline V gene has CDR1 MNHEY and CDR2 SVGAGI. V shed 6 bases and J shed 0 bases, with 8 bases lying between them. The CDR3 sequence: CASSPNPTNEKLFF. The CDR3 DNA sequence: TGTGCCAGCAGCCCCAACCCAACTAATGAAAAACTGTTTTTT.

The chain combines TRBV10-3 with TRBJ1-5, with a weak D call TRBD1 (5 bases). The CDR3 spans 17 residues. Germline CDR1 is ENHRY and CDR2 is SYGVKD. The V and J ends lost 2 bases and 2 bases respectively, with 16 bases between them. CDR3 sequence (DNA): TGTGCCATCAGTGAGGGTGTAGGGGCTAGGGGCAATCAGCCCCAGCATTTT. This translates into CAISEGVGARGNQPQHF.

For the CDR3, the DNA is TGTGCCAGCAGCTTAGCCCCGTCCTTGAGCTCCTACAATGAGCAGTTCTTC. Amino acid sequence: CASSLAPSLSSYNEQFF. The chain recombines TRBV7-9 with TRBJ2-1; D is ambiguous. V was pared by 0 bases and J by 0 bases, with 12 bases between. Germline V gene sequence: CDR1 SEHNR, CDR2 FQNEAQ (reference sequence). The CDR3 contains 17 residues. The entire variable domain, with the rest obtained from reference TRBV7-9 and TRBJ2-1, is as follows: DTGVSQNPRHKITKRGQNVTFRCDPISEHNRLYWYRQTLGQGPEFLTYFQNEAQLEKSRLLSDRFSAERPKGSFSTLEIQRTEQGDSAMYLCASSLAPSLSSYNEQFFGPGTRLTVL.

This clone has only a few counts. V usage is TRBV11-2 and J usage is TRBJ2-2; D ambiguous. The CDR3 extends over 15 amino acids. Looked up from germline, CDR1 is SGHAT and CDR2 is FQNNGV. Trimming cost V 3 bases and J 2 bases, with 10 bases left between them. CDR3: CASSFLFSNTGELFF. Written as DNA, the CDR3 is TGTGCCAGCAGCTTCCTATTTAGTAACACCGGGGAGCTGTTTTTT.

The chain carries TRBV7-9 and TRBJ2-1; 8 positions match TRBD1. Germline V gene sequence: CDR1 SEHNR, CDR2 FQNEAQ (reference sequence). Unmatched junction bases numbered 10, after V lost 5 bases and J lost 7 bases. The CDR3 runs 15 residues. The CDR3 coding sequence is TGTGCCAGCAGCGTAACAGGGGGTACGGGGAATGAGCAGTTCTTC. This sequence encodes CASSVTGGTGNEQFF.

The chain is built from TRBV5-4 and TRBJ2-7; D gene ambiguous. The V end was cut by 0 bases, the J end by 2 bases, with 9 bases between. Per germline, CDR1 SGHNT and CDR2 YYREEE (reference sequence). The CDR3 covers 14 residues. The CDR3: CASSLEGSPYEQYF. The CDR3 bases are TGTGCCAGCAGCTTGGAAGGGTCCCCCTACGAGCAGTACTTC.

The gene calls are TRBV18 and TRBJ1-1; D possibly corresponds to TRBD1 (6 bases). This CDR3 region has 15 residues. Germline CDR1 reads KGHSH; CDR2 reads LQKENI. The V gene lost 3 bases and the J gene lost 2 bases, with 13 bases spanning the gap. The CDR3 nucleotides are TGTGCCAGCTCACCTGGGGGGCCAGTTAACACTGAAGCTTTCTTT. Translation: CASSPGGPVNTEAFF.

The chain joins TRBV4-1 to TRBJ1-5; no definite D call. Germline V lookup: CDR1 MGHRA, CDR2 YSYEKL. Between the trimmed V and J ends, which lost 3 bases and 0 bases, there was a span of 9 bases. This CDR3 has 15 amino acids. The CDR3 protein is CASSHDNFSNQPQHF. The CDR3, as DNA: TGCGCCAGCAGCCACGACAATTTTAGCAATCAGCCCCAGCATTTT.

This rearrangement joins TRBV11-2 to TRBJ1-1; TRBD1 is a possible D gene (5 bases). There are 14 residues in the CDR3. The germline V gene encodes CDR1 SGHAT and CDR2 FQNNGV. V was trimmed by 4 bases and J by 3 bases, leaving 12 bases between them. The CDR3 DNA reads TGTGCCAGCAGCTATGGGGGTGGAGACACTGAAGCTTTCTTT. It is translated as CASSYGGGDTEAFF.

The chain joins TRBV2 to TRBJ1-2; no clear D gene. Deletions cut 5 bases from V and 3 bases from J, with 10 bases between. The CDR3 is made up of 13 amino acids. Per germline, CDR1 SNHLY and CDR2 FYNNEI. DNA of the CDR3: TGTGCCAGCAGTCGGGAGTCCGACTATGGCTACACCTTC. It specifies CASSRESDYGYTF.

The V call is TRBV27, the J call TRBJ1-1; D is undetermined. This CDR3 is built from 13 residues. Between the trimmed V and J ends, which lost 4 bases and 4 bases, there was a span of 10 bases. The germline CDR1 and CDR2 sequences are MNHEY and SMNVEV (reference sequence). CDR3 loop: CASSYKSGTEAFF. The CDR3 coding sequence is TGTGCCAGCAGTTATAAGTCGGGCACTGAAGCTTTCTTT.

The chain links TRBV5-1 to TRBJ1-5; 9 bases agree with TRBD1. This CDR3 spans 17 amino acids. From germline, CDR1 is SGHRS and CDR2 YFSETQ. The trim removed 0 bases at V and 2 bases at J, leaving 6 bases unmatched. The CDR3 loop reads CASSLAPTGGGNQPQHF. The DNA of the CDR3 is TGCGCCAGCAGCTTGGCACCGACAGGGGGTGGCAATCAGCCCCAGCATTTT.

In its sample, this clone was seen a few times. The chain combines TRBV3-1 (or the pseudogene TRBV3-2) with TRBJ2-7; 8 positions match TRBD1. Trimming removed 4 bases from V and 6 bases from J; junction bases left unmatched: 8. This CDR3 contains 14 residues. Germline values: CDR1 LGHDT, CDR2 YNNKEL (reference sequence). CDR3 sequence (DNA): TGTGCCAGCAGCCCGACAGGGGAACGCGGCGAGCAGTACTTC. Encoded protein: CASSPTGERGEQYF.

The chain joins TRBV20-1 to TRBJ1-2; no clear D gene. Germline values: CDR1 DFQATT, CDR2 SNEGSKA (reference sequence). The CDR3 sequence is 11 residues long. The V and J ends lost 1 base and 8 bases respectively, with 8 bases between them. The CDR3 region is CSARGVEGYTF. In DNA form, the CDR3 reads TGCAGTGCTAGAGGGGTTGAGGGCTACACCTTC.

This clone was counted between two and nine times. This rearrangement joins TRBV11-2 to TRBJ2-1; D is unresolved. CDR3 length: 14 amino acids. V lost 3 bases, J lost 9 bases, and 15 bases lay in between. From germline, CDR1 is SGHAT and CDR2 FQNNGV. DNA of the CDR3: TGTGCCAGCAGCTTGGGTCTCGGTCAGCGTGAGCAGTTCTTC. This encodes CASSLGLGQREQFF.

The chain links TRBV29-1 to TRBJ1-4, with D perhaps matching TRBD1 (6 bases). In germline, CDR1 is SQVTM, CDR2 ANQGSEA. V was clipped by 6 bases and J by 7 bases, with 18 bases between them. CDR3 size: 14 residues. CDR3 DNA: TGCAGCGTCGCCCAACAGGGTCGCGGTGAAAAACTGTTTTTT. Translation: CSVAQQGRGEKLFF.